In this sample, the clone carrying this T cell receptor (beta chain) turned up once. The antigen remains undetermined. This sample stems from a study of cytomegalovirus exposure and HLA in healthy donors. Study-wide points: The study flagged some 170 TCR beta chains as cytomegalovirus-associated.

Researchers ran the PCR with 60 Vbeta and 13 Jbeta primers. Libraries were prepared by immunoSEQ multiplex PCR; TCRdb keeps only in-frame clonotypes and omits some of them. The data hold roughly 160,000 clones, with approximately 81% observed a single time. Looked up from germline, CDR1 is ENHRY and CDR2 is SYGVKD. The J segment lost 2 bases and the V segment lost 6 bases, leaving 6 bases of the junction unmatched. The CDR3 spans 15 residues. This receptor was obtained from a woman aged 30 to 39 in good health and CMV-seropositive. The chain employs TRBV10-3 and TRBJ1-3; 8 bases align to TRBD1. Sequences were obtained from PBMCs. Here the CDR3 reads CAISDRTGPGNTIYF. CDR3 in DNA: TGTGCCATCAGCGATCGGACAGGGCCTGGAAACACCATATATTTT.